The table lists the clone carrying this T cell receptor beta chain with a few counts. What it recognizes is unknown. Addition of a universal primer site occurred through template switching, and cDNA carried unique molecular identifiers. TCRdb redid the calling of the 5' RACE reads with MiXCR, one entry per CDR3 protein. Among roughly 350,000 distinct CDR3 sequences listed, roughly an eighth were seen once. There are 14 residues in the CDR3. V lost 6 bases and J lost 5; bases outside the gene matches: 7. Germline V CDR1 and CDR2: MNHNS, SASEGT. The sample comes from a study of identical twins. Whole-study findings and limits: Among monozygotic twins, out-of-frame TCR alpha sharing exceeded what models predicted. Surplus twin overlap in beta out-of-frame sequences was less pronounced. Abundant beta clonotypes from cord blood bore fewer insertions; memory repertoires lacked this pattern.

This sample was shared with a second study, whose subject was yellow fever vaccine responses in identical twins.

The genes are TRBV6-1 and TRBJ2-7; 10 nucleotides agree with TRBD1. The sample comprised CD8+ T cells sorted from blood. This clonotype was sampled from a woman between 18 and 29 years old in good health. CDR3 sequence reads: CASSPSGTGDEQYV. The CDR3 DNA reads as TGTGCCAGCAGCCCTTCCGGGACAGGGGACGAGCAGTACGTC.